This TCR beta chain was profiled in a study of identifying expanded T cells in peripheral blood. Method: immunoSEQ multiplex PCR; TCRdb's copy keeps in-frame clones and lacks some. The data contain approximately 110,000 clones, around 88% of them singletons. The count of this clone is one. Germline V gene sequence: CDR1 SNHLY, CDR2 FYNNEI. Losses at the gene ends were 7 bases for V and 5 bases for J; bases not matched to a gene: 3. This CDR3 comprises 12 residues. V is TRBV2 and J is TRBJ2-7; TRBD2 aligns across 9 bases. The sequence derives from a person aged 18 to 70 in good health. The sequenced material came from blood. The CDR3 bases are TGTGCCAGCAAGCGGGGGGCCCACGAGCAGTACTTC. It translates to CASKRGAHEQYF.